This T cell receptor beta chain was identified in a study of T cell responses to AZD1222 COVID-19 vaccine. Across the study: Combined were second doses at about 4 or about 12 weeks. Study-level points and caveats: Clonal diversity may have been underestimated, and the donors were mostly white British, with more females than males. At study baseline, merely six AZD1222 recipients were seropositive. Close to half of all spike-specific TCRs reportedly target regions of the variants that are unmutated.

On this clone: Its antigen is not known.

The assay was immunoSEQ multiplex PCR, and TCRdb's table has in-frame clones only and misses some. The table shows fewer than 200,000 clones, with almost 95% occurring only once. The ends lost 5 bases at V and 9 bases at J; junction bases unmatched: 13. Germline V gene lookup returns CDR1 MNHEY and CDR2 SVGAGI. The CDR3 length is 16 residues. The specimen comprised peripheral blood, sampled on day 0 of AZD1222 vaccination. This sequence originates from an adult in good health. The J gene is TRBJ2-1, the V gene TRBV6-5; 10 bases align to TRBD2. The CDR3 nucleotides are TGTGCCAGCAGTCACTGGTCTAGCGGGGGTAGTGGTGAGCAGTTCTTC. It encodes CASSHWSSGGSGEQFF.